This TCR beta chain comes out of a study of naive and memory T cell subsets. This clonotype has at least ten counts. CDR3 length: 13 amino acids. Germline values: CDR1 SGHVS, CDR2 FQNEAQ. Trimming pared 3 bases from V and 8 bases from J, leaving 11 bases between. Two oligonucleotides, mixed equimolar, formed the beta constant-region primer covering TRBC1 and TRBC2. Ligated cDNA was amplified by four rounds of PCR with nested alpha and beta constant-region primers and SP2. MiXCR, applied by TCRdb to the UMI-ligation and nested PCR reads, yields one record per CDR3 protein. The sample has around 18,000 distinct CDR3 sequences, approximately 8.6% seen once.

The receptor's source is a human donor in good health. The V and J genes are TRBV7-8 and TRBJ2-1, with D possibly being TRBD2 (6 bases). The sequencing input was central memory CD8+ T cells from blood. The CDR3, as DNA: TGTGCCAGCAGCTTCGGGGCGGGATATGAGCAGTTCTTC. This gives the protein CASSFGAGYEQFF.